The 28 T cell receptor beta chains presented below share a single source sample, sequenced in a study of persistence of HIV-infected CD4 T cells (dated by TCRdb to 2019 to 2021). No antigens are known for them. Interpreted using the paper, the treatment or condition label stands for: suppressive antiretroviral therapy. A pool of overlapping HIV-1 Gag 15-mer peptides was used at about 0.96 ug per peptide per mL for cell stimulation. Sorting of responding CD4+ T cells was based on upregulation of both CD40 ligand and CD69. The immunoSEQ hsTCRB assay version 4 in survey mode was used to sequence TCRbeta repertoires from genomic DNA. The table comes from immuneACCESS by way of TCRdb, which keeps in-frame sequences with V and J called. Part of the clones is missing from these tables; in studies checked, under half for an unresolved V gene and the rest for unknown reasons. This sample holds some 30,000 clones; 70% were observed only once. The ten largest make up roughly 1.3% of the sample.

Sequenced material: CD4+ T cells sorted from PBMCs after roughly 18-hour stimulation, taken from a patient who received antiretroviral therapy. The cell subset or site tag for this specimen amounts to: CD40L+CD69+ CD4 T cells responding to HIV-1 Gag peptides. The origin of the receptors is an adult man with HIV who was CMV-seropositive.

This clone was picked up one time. CDR3: CASTGVGVGEEKLFF. CDR3 DNA sequence: TGTGCCAGCACCGGAGTGGGGGTAGGGGAAGAAAAACTGTTTTTT. The gene calls are TRBV28 and TRBJ1-4; D is perhaps TRBD1 (5 bases). V lost 7 bases and J lost 8, with 20 bases in between. The CDR3 has 15 amino acids. Germline CDR1 is MDHEN and CDR2 is SYDVKM.

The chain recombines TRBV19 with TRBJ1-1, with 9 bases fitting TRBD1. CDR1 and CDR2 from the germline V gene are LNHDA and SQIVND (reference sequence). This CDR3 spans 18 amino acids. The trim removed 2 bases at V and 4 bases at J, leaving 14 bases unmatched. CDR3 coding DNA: TGTGCCAGTAGTATAAGGTTTAACAGGGGGCTCGGGGGCACTGAAGCTTTCTTT. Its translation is CASSIRFNRGLGGTEAFF.

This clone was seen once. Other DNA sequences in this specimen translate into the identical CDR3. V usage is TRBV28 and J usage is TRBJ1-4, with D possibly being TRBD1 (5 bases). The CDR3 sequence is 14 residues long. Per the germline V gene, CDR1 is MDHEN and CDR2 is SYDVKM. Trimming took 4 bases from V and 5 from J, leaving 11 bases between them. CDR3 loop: CASSSGTENEKLFF. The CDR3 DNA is TGTGCCAGCAGTTCCGGGACGGAGAATGAAAAACTGTTTTTT.

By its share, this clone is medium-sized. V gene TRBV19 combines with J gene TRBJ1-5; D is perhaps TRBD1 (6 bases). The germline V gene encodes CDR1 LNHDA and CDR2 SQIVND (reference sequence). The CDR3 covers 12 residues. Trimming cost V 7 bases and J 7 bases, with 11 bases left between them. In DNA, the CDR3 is TGTGCCAGTACCGTACAGGGACAGCCCCAGCATTTT. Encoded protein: CASTVQGQPQHF.

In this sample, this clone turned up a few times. The CDR3 is CASSPNSGVRTGELFF. The CDR3 DNA follows: TGTGCCAGCAGCCCAAATAGCGGGGTGCGGACCGGGGAGCTGTTTTTT. The chain combines TRBV7-3 with TRBJ2-2; 8 bases map to TRBD2. This CDR3 is 16 amino acids long. Germline values: CDR1 SGHTA, CDR2 FQGTGA. Germline trimming cut 5 bases from V and 5 bases from J; bases unmatched to any gene: 10.

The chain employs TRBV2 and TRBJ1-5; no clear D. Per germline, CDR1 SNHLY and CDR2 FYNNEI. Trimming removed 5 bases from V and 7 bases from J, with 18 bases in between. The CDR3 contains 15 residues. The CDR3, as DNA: TGTGCCAGCAGTAATGAGAGGGAGGGAAGGCAGCCCCAGCATTTT. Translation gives CASSNEREGRQPQHF.

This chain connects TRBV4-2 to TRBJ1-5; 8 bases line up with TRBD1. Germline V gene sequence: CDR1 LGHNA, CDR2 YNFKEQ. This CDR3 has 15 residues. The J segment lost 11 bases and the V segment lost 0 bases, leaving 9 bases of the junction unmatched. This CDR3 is CASSQDPTGVRAQHF. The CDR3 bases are TGTGCCAGCAGCCAAGATCCGACAGGGGTTCGGGCCCAGCATTTT.

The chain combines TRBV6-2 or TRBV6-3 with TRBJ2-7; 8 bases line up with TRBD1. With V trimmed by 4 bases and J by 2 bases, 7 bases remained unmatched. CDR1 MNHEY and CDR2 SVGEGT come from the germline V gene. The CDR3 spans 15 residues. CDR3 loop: CASSSRGQRTYEQYF. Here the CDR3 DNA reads TGTGCCAGCAGTTCCAGGGGGCAGAGGACCTACGAGCAGTACTTC.

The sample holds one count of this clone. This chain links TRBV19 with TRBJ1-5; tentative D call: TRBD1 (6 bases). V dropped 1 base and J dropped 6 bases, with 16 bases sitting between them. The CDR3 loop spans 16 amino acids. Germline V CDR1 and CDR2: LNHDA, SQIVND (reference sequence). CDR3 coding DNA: TGTGCCAGTAGTATAGGGGTGGGGGGGCGACCTCAGCCCCAGCATTTT. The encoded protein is CASSIGVGGRPQPQHF.

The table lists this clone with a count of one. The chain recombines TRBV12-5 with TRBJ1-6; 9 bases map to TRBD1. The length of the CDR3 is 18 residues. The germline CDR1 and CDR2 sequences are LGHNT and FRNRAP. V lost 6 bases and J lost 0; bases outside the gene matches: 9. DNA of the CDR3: TGTGCTAGTGGCTGGGGGACAGGGACCTTCTCCTATAATTCACCCCTCCACTTT. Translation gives CASGWGTGTFSYNSPLHF.

CDR3 sequence reads: CASSEWGNTGELFF. In DNA form, the CDR3 reads TGTGCCAGCAGTGAATGGGGGAACACCGGGGAGCTGTTTTTT. V is TRBV25-1 and J is TRBJ2-2; D not certain. The CDR3 runs to 14 residues. Trimming cost V 1 base and J 1 base, with 4 bases left between them. Germline loops: CDR1 MGHDK, CDR2 SYGVNS.

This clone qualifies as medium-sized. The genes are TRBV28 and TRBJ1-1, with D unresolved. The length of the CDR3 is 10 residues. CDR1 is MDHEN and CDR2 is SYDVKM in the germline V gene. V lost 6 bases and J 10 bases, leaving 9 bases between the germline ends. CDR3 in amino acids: CASSSSSAFF. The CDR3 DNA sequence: TGTGCCAGCAGCTCCTCCTCAGCTTTCTTT.

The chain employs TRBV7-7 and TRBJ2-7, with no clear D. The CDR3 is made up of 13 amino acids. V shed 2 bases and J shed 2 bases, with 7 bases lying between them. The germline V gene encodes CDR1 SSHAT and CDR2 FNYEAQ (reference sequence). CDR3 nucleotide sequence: TGTGCCAGCAGCTTAAGCATTCCCTACGAGCAGTACTTC. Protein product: CASSLSIPYEQYF.

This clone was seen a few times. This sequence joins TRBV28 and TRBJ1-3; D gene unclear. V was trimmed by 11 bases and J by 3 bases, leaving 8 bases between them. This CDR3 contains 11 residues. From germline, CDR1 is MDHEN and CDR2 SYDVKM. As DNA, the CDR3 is TGTGCCGTGCCCAGTGGAAACACCATATATTTT. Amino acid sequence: CAVPSGNTIYF. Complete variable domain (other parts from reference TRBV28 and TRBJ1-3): DVKVTQSSRYLVKRTGEKVFLECVQDMDHENMFWYRQDPGLGLRLIYFSYDVKMKEKGDIPEGYSVSREKKERFSLILESASTNQTSMYLCAVPSGNTIYFGEGSWLTVV.

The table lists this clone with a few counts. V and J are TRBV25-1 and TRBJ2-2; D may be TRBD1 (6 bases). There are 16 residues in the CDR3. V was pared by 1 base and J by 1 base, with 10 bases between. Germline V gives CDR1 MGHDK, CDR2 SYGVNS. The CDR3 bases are TGTGCCAGCAGTGAATCCGGACAGAGGAACACCGGGGAGCTGTTTTTT. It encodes CASSESGQRNTGELFF.

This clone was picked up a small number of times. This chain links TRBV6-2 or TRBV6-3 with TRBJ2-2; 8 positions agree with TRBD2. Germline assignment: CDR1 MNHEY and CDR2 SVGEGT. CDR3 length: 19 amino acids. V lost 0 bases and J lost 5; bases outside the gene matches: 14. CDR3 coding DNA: TGTGCCAGCAGTTACTCGAAAGTATCGGGGGGGCGAGGAACCGGGGAGCTGTTTTTT. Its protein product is CASSYSKVSGGRGTGELFF.

CDR3 nucleotides: TGTGCCAGCAGTTTAGGGACTGCCGCTAACTATGGCTACACCTTC. Its translation: CASSLGTAANYGYTF. The chain is built from TRBV28 and TRBJ1-2, with D possibly being TRBD1 (5 bases). In germline, CDR1 is MDHEN, CDR2 SYDVKM. The CDR3 runs 15 residues. V lost 2 bases and J lost 0, with 10 bases in between.

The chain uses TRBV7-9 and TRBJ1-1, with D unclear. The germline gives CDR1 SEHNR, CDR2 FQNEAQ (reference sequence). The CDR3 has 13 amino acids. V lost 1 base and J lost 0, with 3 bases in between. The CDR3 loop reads CASSLELNTEAFF. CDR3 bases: TGTGCCAGCAGCTTAGAATTGAACACTGAAGCTTTCTTT.

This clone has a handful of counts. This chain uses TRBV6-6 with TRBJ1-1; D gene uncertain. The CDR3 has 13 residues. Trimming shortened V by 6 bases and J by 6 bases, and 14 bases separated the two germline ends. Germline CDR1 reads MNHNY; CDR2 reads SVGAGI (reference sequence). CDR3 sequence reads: CASSPPRRSEAFF. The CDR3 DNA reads TGTGCCAGCAGCCCCCCCAGGAGGTCTGAAGCTTTCTTT.

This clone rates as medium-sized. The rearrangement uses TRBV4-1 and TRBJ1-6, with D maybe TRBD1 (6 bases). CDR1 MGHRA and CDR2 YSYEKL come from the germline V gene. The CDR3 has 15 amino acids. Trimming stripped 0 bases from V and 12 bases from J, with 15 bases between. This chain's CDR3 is CASSQDAGRGVPLHF. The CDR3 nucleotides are TGCGCCAGCAGCCAAGATGCAGGCAGGGGAGTACCCCTCCACTTT.

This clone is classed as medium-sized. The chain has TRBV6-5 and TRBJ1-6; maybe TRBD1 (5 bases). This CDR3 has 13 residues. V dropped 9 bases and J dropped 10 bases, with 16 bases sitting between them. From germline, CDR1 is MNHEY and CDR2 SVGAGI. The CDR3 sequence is CASARGRESPLHF. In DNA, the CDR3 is TGTGCCAGTGCTCGGGGCCGAGAGTCACCCCTCCACTTT.

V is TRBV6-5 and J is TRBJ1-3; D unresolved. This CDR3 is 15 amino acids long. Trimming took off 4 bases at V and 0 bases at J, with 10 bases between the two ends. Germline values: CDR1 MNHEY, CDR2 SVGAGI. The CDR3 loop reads CASSLAAGSGNTIYF. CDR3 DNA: TGTGCCAGCAGTTTGGCAGCGGGCTCTGGAAACACCATATATTTT.

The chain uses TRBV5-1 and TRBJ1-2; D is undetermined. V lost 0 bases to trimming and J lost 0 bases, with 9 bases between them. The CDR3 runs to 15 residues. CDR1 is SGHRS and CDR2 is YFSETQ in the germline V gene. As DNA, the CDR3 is TGCGCCAGCAGCTTGGAGGGCGGACCTAACTATGGCTACACCTTC. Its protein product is CASSLEGGPNYGYTF.

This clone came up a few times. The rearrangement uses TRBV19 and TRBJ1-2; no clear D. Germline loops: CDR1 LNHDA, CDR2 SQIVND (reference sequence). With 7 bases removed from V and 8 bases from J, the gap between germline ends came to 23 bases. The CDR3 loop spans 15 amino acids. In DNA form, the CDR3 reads TGTGCCAGTACCTCTCAACTCGACAATGGCTGGGGCTACACCTTC. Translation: CASTSQLDNGWGYTF.

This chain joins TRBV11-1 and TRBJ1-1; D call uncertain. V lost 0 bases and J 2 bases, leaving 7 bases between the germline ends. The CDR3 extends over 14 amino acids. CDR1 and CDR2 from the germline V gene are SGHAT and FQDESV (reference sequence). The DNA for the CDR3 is TGTGCCAGCAGCTTAGCAGGTCAAAACACTGAAGCTTTCTTT. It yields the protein CASSLAGQNTEAFF.

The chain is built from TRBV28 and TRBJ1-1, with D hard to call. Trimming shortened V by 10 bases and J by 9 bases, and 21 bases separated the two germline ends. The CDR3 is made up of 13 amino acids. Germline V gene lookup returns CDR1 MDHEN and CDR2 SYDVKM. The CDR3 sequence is CATEMDGNLKAFF. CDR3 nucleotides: TGTGCCACCGAAATGGACGGGAACCTTAAAGCTTTCTTT.

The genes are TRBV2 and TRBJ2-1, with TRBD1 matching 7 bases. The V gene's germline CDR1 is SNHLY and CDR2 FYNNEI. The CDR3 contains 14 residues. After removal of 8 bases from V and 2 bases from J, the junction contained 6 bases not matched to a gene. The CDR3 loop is CASRETGPYNEQFF. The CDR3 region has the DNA TGTGCCAGCCGAGAGACAGGGCCCTACAATGAGCAGTTCTTC.

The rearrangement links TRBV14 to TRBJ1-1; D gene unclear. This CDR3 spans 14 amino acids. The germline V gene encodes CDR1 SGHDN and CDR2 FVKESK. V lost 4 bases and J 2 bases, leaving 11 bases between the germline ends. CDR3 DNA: TGTGCCAGCAGCCTATTCAGACAAAACACTGAAGCTTTCTTT. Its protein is CASSLFRQNTEAFF.